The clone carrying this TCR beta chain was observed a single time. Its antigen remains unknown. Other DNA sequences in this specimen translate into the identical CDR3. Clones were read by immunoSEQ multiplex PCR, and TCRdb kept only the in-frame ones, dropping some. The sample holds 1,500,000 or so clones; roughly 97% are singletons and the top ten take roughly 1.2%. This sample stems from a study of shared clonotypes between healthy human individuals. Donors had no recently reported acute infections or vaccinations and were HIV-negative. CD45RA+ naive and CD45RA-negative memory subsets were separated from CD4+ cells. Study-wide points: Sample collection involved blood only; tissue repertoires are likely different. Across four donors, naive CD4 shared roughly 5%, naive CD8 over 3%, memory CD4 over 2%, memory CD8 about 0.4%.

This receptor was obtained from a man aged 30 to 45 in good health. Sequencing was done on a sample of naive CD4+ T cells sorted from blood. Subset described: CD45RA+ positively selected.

CDR3: CASSLGTYEQYF. DNA for the CDR3: TGCGCCAGCAGCTTGGGTACCTACGAGCAGTACTTC. The V call is TRBV5-1, the J call TRBJ2-7, with no clear D. The CDR3 totals 12 residues. The V gene's germline CDR1 is SGHRS and CDR2 YFSETQ. V was shortened by 0 bases and J by 2 bases, with 3 bases between the two germline ends.